Listed below are T cell receptor beta chains from one sample, sequenced in a study of T cell responses to AZD1222 COVID-19 vaccine. Using immunoSEQ multiplex PCR, the repertoire was profiled, and TCRdb retains in-frame clones only, with some absent. The table lists roughly 100,000 clones, roughly nine tenths of them singletons, with 16% in the top ten. This sample comprised peripheral blood, obtained on day 0 of AZD1222 vaccination. These receptors were taken from an adult in good health. Each CDR3 is given with its conserved first and last residue. The D gene is left open where the match is weak. Some rows have no size entry. The others give once, few or many, or a class for an expanded clone.

v_call: TRBV6-4
cdr3_length: 16
d_call: .
clone_size: .
j_call: TRBJ1-4
cdr3_nt: TGTGCTCTAGCCGGGCAGAAACTAACAACTAATGAAAAACTGTTTTTT
cdr3_aa: CALAGQKLTTNEKLFF

v_call: TRBV30
cdr3_length: 12
d_call: .
clone_size: .
j_call: TRBJ1-5
cdr3_nt: TGTGCCTGGAGTGTACGCAGTCAGCCCCAGCATTTT
cdr3_aa: CAWSVRSQPQHF

v_call: TRBV30
cdr3_length: 13
d_call: .
clone_size: few
j_call: TRBJ1-6
cdr3_nt: TGTGCCTGGAGTCCGGGGGTTAAGTCACCCCTCCACTTT
cdr3_aa: CAWSPGVKSPLHF

v_call: TRBV19
cdr3_length: 15
d_call: TRBD2
clone_size: .
j_call: TRBJ2-1
cdr3_nt: TGTGCCACCTCGAAGGGGACTACGGTCTACAATGAGCAGTTCTTC
cdr3_aa: CATSKGTTVYNEQFF

v_call: TRBV12-3/TRBV12-4
cdr3_length: 12
d_call: .
clone_size: .
j_call: TRBJ2-1
cdr3_nt: TGTGCCAGCAGTTTAGCTCAGCATGAGCAGTTCTTC
cdr3_aa: CASSLAQHEQFF

v_call: TRBV18
cdr3_length: 14
d_call: TRBD1
clone_size: .
j_call: TRBJ1-1
cdr3_nt: TGTGCCAGCTCACCGGACAGGACCAACACTGAAGCTTTCTTT
cdr3_aa: CASSPDRTNTEAFF

v_call: TRBV3-1/TRBV3-2
cdr3_length: 14
d_call: TRBD1
clone_size: few
j_call: TRBJ2-1
cdr3_nt: TGTGCCAGCACCCCGGGGACAGAACTCAATGAGCAGTTCTTC
cdr3_aa: CASTPGTELNEQFF

v_call: TRBV28
cdr3_length: 17
d_call: TRBD1
clone_size: .
j_call: TRBJ2-2
cdr3_nt: TGTGCCAGCAGTTCCTTCTTGACAGGGCATGGCACCGGGGAGCTGTTTTTT
cdr3_aa: CASSSFLTGHGTGELFF

v_call: TRBV23-1
cdr3_length: 17
d_call: TRBD1
clone_size: .
j_call: TRBJ2-1
cdr3_nt: TGCGCCAGCAGTCCGAATCGATGCCAGGGGGCGAGCAATGAGCAGTTCTTC
cdr3_aa: CASSPNRCQGASNEQFF

v_call: TRBV12-3/TRBV12-4
cdr3_length: 13
d_call: TRBD1
clone_size: .
j_call: TRBJ2-1
cdr3_nt: TGTGCCAGCAGCAGAGGGACAGGGTATGAGCAGTTCTTC
cdr3_aa: CASSRGTGYEQFF

v_call: TRBV7-2
cdr3_length: 14
d_call: .
clone_size: .
j_call: TRBJ1-5
cdr3_nt: TGTGCCAGCAGCTTTTCATTAGGCAATCAGCCCCAGCATTTT
cdr3_aa: CASSFSLGNQPQHF

v_call: TRBV14
cdr3_length: 16
d_call: TRBD2
clone_size: .
j_call: TRBJ2-5
cdr3_nt: TGTGCCAGCAGCCCTTTTAGCGGGAATCCCCAAGAGACCCAGTACTTC
cdr3_aa: CASSPFSGNPQETQYF

v_call: TRBV9
cdr3_length: 17
d_call: TRBD2
clone_size: .
j_call: TRBJ2-2
cdr3_nt: TGTGCCAGCAGCGTAGAAGGTCTAGCGGATAACACCGGGGAGCTGTTTTTT
cdr3_aa: CASSVEGLADNTGELFF

v_call: TRBV6-6
cdr3_length: 15
d_call: TRBD1
clone_size: .
j_call: TRBJ2-3
cdr3_nt: TGTGCCAGCAGTTCCCGGGACAGGGGGGTGGATACGCAGTATTTT
cdr3_aa: CASSSRDRGVDTQYF

v_call: TRBV18
cdr3_length: 19
d_call: TRBD1
clone_size: once
j_call: TRBJ1-1
cdr3_nt: TGTGCCAGCTCACCACGGTCGGTACCGGGACAGGGGATTTACACTGAAGCTTTCTTT
cdr3_aa: CASSPRSVPGQGIYTEAFF

v_call: TRBV6-5
cdr3_length: 13
d_call: .
clone_size: .
j_call: TRBJ1-2
cdr3_nt: TGTGCCAGCAGTTTAGACGGCCCCGGGAGCTACACCTTC
cdr3_aa: CASSLDGPGSYTF

v_call: TRBV2
cdr3_length: 13
d_call: .
clone_size: .
j_call: TRBJ1-6
cdr3_nt: TGTGCCAGCAGTGTAGGGGAGAGGGGTCCCCTCCACTTT
cdr3_aa: CASSVGERGPLHF

v_call: TRBV29-1
cdr3_length: 16
d_call: TRBD1
clone_size: .
j_call: TRBJ2-1
cdr3_nt: TGCAGCGTTGAATCCGGACAGGGGTTCTTATACAATGAGCAGTTCTTC
cdr3_aa: CSVESGQGFLYNEQFF

v_call: TRBV7-7
cdr3_length: 14
d_call: .
clone_size: .
j_call: TRBJ2-1
cdr3_nt: TGTGCCAGCAGCTTGACCTCGGGGGTGGGGGAGCAGTTCTTC
cdr3_aa: CASSLTSGVGEQFF

v_call: TRBV4-1
cdr3_length: 13
d_call: .
clone_size: few
j_call: TRBJ1-1
cdr3_nt: TGCGCCAGCAGCCAAGATAGAGGAGGAGAAGCTTTCTTT
cdr3_aa: CASSQDRGGEAFF

v_call: TRBV4-1
cdr3_length: 17
d_call: .
clone_size: .
j_call: TRBJ2-7
cdr3_nt: TGCGCCAGCAGCCAAGTCACCCGACAGAGGGTTCGGTCGTTGCAGTACTTC
cdr3_aa: CASSQVTRQRVRSLQYF